This T cell receptor (beta chain) was identified during a study of blood T cell repertoires in COVID-19. V lost 6 bases to trimming and J lost 2 bases; unmatched junction nucleotides: 7. CDR1 and CDR2 from the germline V gene are MNHNY and SVGAGI (reference sequence). The CDR3 has 16 residues. Seattle patients were enrolled while actively infected and followed longitudinally. The data were produced by immunoSEQ multiplex PCR, yet TCRdb's version contains in-frame clones alone and is incomplete. Of a few hundred thousand clones detected, approximately 88% appear once; the ten largest clones hold roughly 10%.

The chain combines TRBV6-6 with TRBJ2-1; TRBD1 matches at 10 bases. The TCR was taken from a woman between 65 and 79 years old with COVID-19, enrolled during active disease. The sequenced sample was peripheral blood. The CDR3 DNA sequence: TGTGCCAGCAGCCCACCGGGACAGGGGACCTACAATGAGCAGTTCTTC. This codes for CASSPPGQGTYNEQFF.